A single sample gave rise to the 22 T cell receptor beta chains below, sequenced in a study of T cell responses to AZD1222 COVID-19 vaccine. Profiling relied on immunoSEQ multiplex PCR, and the TCRdb table lists in-frame clones only, not all of them. The data contain about 160,000 clones, 90% to 95% of them singletons. The sequencing used peripheral blood, collected on day 0 of MenACWY control vaccination. Receptor source: an adult in good health.

The chain combines TRBV7-9 with TRBJ2-1; unclear D gene. Trimming left V 4 bases short and J 4 bases short, with 8 bases between. Germline CDR1 is SEHNR and CDR2 is FQNEAQ (reference sequence). The CDR3 is 13 residues long. The CDR3 sequence is CASSWPGYNEQFF. The CDR3 DNA is TGTGCCAGCAGCTGGCCAGGATACAATGAGCAGTTCTTC.

This chain joins TRBV6-5 and TRBJ1-1; 9 bases align to TRBD1. The CDR3 runs 14 residues. J lost 5 bases, V lost 6 bases, and 7 bases had no gene match. Germline V gene lookup returns CDR1 MNHEY and CDR2 SVGAGI. CDR3 sequence reads: CASRIWTGVTEAFF. DNA of the CDR3: TGTGCCAGCAGGATATGGACAGGGGTAACTGAAGCTTTCTTT.

The chain combines TRBV30 with TRBJ2-3; 8 positions agree with TRBD1. V lost 7 bases to trimming and J lost 3 bases; unmatched junction nucleotides: 9. CDR1 is GTSNPN, CDR2 SVGIG, per germline (reference sequence). The CDR3 is made up of 14 amino acids. The CDR3 DNA reads TGTGCCTCCTCAGGACAGGGAGTAACAGATACGCAGTATTTT. Translating it yields CASSGQGVTDTQYF.

The genes are TRBV5-4 and TRBJ2-1; D is undetermined. This CDR3 has 16 amino acids. Germline loops: CDR1 SGHNT, CDR2 YYREEE (reference sequence). V lost 0 bases to trimming and J lost 5 bases, with 15 bases between them. The CDR3 nucleotides read TGTGCCAGCAGCTTGGGGCCAACTACAGCAGACAATGAGCAGTTCTTC. Its protein is CASSLGPTTADNEQFF.

This chain links TRBV15 with TRBJ2-7, with 7 bases fitting TRBD1. Per the germline V gene, CDR1 is LNHNV and CDR2 is YYDKDF (reference sequence). The junction had 0 bases not matched to a gene; V was cut back by 1 base and J by 0 bases. This CDR3 comprises 14 residues. The DNA for the CDR3 is TGTGCCACCAGCAGAGGACAGGGCTCCTACGAGCAGTACTTC. Its translation is CATSRGQGSYEQYF.

In this sample, this clone turned up a few times. This chain uses TRBV18 with TRBJ2-2; D is unresolved. This CDR3 comprises 16 residues. Germline CDR1 reads KGHSH; CDR2 reads LQKENI. V lost 5 bases, J lost 4 bases, and 17 bases lay in between. The CDR3 loop is CASSVDPFMGTGELFF. The CDR3 bases are TGTGCCAGCTCAGTGGACCCTTTCATGGGCACCGGGGAGCTGTTTTTT.

The CDR3 reads CASSRDSGIPGELFF. For the CDR3, the DNA is TGTGCCAGCAGCAGGGACAGTGGGATTCCCGGGGAGCTGTTTTTT. This sequence joins TRBV11-3 and TRBJ2-2; 7 nucleotides agree with TRBD1. Germline CDR1 reads SGHNT; CDR2 reads YENEEA. V lost 5 bases and J lost 6; bases outside the gene matches: 9. The CDR3 spans 15 residues. The full variable domain, in which reference TRBV11-3 and TRBJ2-2 provide the parts outside the CDR3, is EAGVVQSPRYKIIEKKQPVAFWCNPISGHNTLYWYLQNLGQGPELLIRYENEEAVDDSQLPKDRFSAERLKGVDSTLKIQPAELGDSAVYLCASSRDSGIPGELFFGEGSRLTVL.

V is TRBV27 and J is TRBJ2-1, with D unresolved. With 7 bases removed from V and 10 bases from J, the gap between germline ends came to 17 bases. CDR3 length: 13 amino acids. Germline V lookup: CDR1 MNHEY, CDR2 SMNVEV (reference sequence). The CDR3 DNA reads TGTGCCAGCAACCTCGGAGCTAATAAAGAGCAGTTCTTC. Its protein product is CASNLGANKEQFF.

CDR3 coding DNA: TGTGCCAGCAGTTACGGGACAGGGGTTAATTCACCCCTCCACTTT. Translated: CASSYGTGVNSPLHF. The chain carries TRBV27 and TRBJ1-6; 10 bases map to TRBD1. Germline V gene data show CDR1 as MNHEY and CDR2 as SMNVEV (reference sequence). V was pared by 4 bases and J by 6 bases, with 3 bases of the junction left unmatched. The CDR3 is made up of 15 amino acids.

V and J are TRBV5-1 and TRBJ2-1; D not certain. Germline values: CDR1 SGHRS, CDR2 YFSETQ. V shed 3 bases and J shed 5 bases, with 12 bases lying between them. This CDR3 has 14 residues. This chain's CDR3 is CASSSHYLDNEQFF. CDR3 sequence (DNA): TGCGCCAGCAGCTCCCACTATTTGGACAATGAGCAGTTCTTC.

CDR3 DNA: TGTGCCAGCAGCCCCGGGCTCGGACAGAGCTCTGGAAACACCATATATTTT. It yields the protein CASSPGLGQSSGNTIYF. The V and J genes are TRBV9 and TRBJ1-3, with a weak D call TRBD1 (6 bases). V lost 4 bases and J lost 0, with 17 bases in between. Germline CDR1 and CDR2: SGDLS and YYNGEE. The CDR3 totals 17 residues.

This rearrangement joins TRBV14 to TRBJ1-3; no definite D call. Germline-derived CDR1 and CDR2 are SGHDN and FVKESK. The V gene lost 4 bases and the J gene lost 4 bases, with 8 bases spanning the gap. This CDR3 has 13 residues. This chain's CDR3 is CASSRVGGNTIYF. The CDR3 DNA sequence: TGTGCCAGCAGCCGGGTAGGAGGAAACACCATATATTTT.

This chain uses TRBV3-1 (or the pseudogene TRBV3-2) with TRBJ2-1; 10 bases fit TRBD2. The CDR3 extends over 15 amino acids. Germline V gene sequence: CDR1 LGHDT, CDR2 YNNKEL (reference sequence). With V trimmed by 6 bases and J by 9 bases, 11 bases remained unmatched. The CDR3 region has the DNA TGTGCCAGCAGACGACGGACTAGCGGCCACGGTGAGCAGTTCTTC. This gives the protein CASRRRTSGHGEQFF.

The table lists this clone with a few counts. This rearrangement joins TRBV12-3 or TRBV12-4 to TRBJ1-1; D remains unclear. There are 13 residues in the CDR3. V lost 7 bases to trimming and J lost 3 bases, with 12 bases between them. This CDR3 is CASTLSRDTEAFF. The CDR3 DNA sequence: TGTGCCAGCACCCTTTCACGGGACACTGAAGCTTTCTTT.

The chain uses TRBV5-1 and TRBJ1-1; TRBD1 might be the D (5 bases). Germline CDR1 is SGHRS and CDR2 is YFSETQ. The V end was cut by 5 bases, the J end by 1 base, with 9 bases between. CDR3 length equals 13 residues. This chain's CDR3 is CASRRDRNTEAFF. The CDR3 region has the DNA TGCGCCAGCAGGAGGGACCGGAACACTGAAGCTTTCTTT.

The rearrangement uses TRBV7-6 and TRBJ2-7, with D possibly matching TRBD2 (5 bases). The CDR3 has 17 residues. Between the trimmed V and J ends, which lost 8 bases and 0 bases, there was a span of 23 bases. In germline, CDR1 is SGHVS, CDR2 FNYEAQ. The CDR3 loop is CASPQRAPNNSSYEQYF. CDR3 in DNA: TGTGCCAGCCCCCAGAGGGCCCCCAACAACAGCTCCTACGAGCAGTACTTC.

This rearrangement joins TRBV18 to TRBJ1-1, with D possibly being TRBD1 (6 bases). Germline CDR1 reads KGHSH; CDR2 reads LQKENI. Trimming removed 3 bases at V and 11 bases at J, with 25 bases between. The CDR3 runs 16 residues. CDR3 sequence: CASSPLEGGRSQTAFF. CDR3 bases: TGTGCCAGCTCACCGTTAGAGGGGGGGAGATCTCAAACGGCTTTCTTT.

The rearrangement joins TRBV18 to TRBJ2-2; either TRBD1 or TRBD2 may supply D (5 bases each). The germline gives CDR1 KGHSH, CDR2 LQKENI. The CDR3 is 13 residues long. V lost 1 base, J lost 5 bases, and 5 bases lay in between. CDR3 in DNA: TGTGCCAGCTCACCACGGGGGACCGGGGAGCTGTTTTTT. Translated: CASSPRGTGELFF.

The chain is built from TRBV28 and TRBJ1-2, with 8 bases aligning to TRBD1. Germline values: CDR1 MDHEN, CDR2 SYDVKM. The CDR3 has 15 residues. Trimming at V came to 3 bases and at J to 4 bases, leaving 7 bases not matched to a gene. The CDR3 reads CASSFESTGGYGYTF. CDR3 bases: TGTGCCAGCAGTTTTGAAAGCACAGGGGGCTATGGCTACACCTTC.

CDR3 region: CASSESRVGNQPQHF. The CDR3 bases are TGTGCCAGCAGTGAATCTAGGGTGGGCAATCAGCCCCAGCATTTT. The J gene is TRBJ1-5, the V gene TRBV2; unclear D gene. V was pared by 2 bases and J by 2 bases, with 10 bases between. There are 15 residues in the CDR3. Germline V lookup: CDR1 SNHLY, CDR2 FYNNEI.

This clone appeared once. The J gene is TRBJ1-5, the V gene TRBV2; 8 bases line up with TRBD1. Germline assignment: CDR1 SNHLY and CDR2 FYNNEI. The CDR3 has 18 residues. Unmatched junction bases numbered 15, after V lost 2 bases and J lost 6 bases. CDR3 nucleotide sequence: TGTGCCAGCAGTGAAATGTATTGGGGGCAGGGGGCGATTCAGCCCCAGCATTTT. Encoded protein: CASSEMYWGQGAIQPQHF. Variable domain in full (rest from reference TRBV2 and TRBJ1-5): EPEVTQTPSHQVTQMGQEVILRCVPISNHLYFYWYRQILGQKVEFLVSFYNNEISEKSEIFDDQFSVERPDGSNFTLKIRSTKLEDSAMYFCASSEMYWGQGAIQPQHFGDGTRLSIL.

V gene TRBV3-1 (or the pseudogene TRBV3-2) combines with J gene TRBJ1-2; perhaps TRBD1 as D (5 bases). Germline V gene lookup returns CDR1 LGHDT and CDR2 YNNKEL (reference sequence). The CDR3 is 19 residues long. V was trimmed by 0 bases and J by 4 bases, leaving 24 bases between them. Here the CDR3 reads CASSQDFRMIPGLGYGYTF. The CDR3 DNA follows: TGTGCCAGCAGCCAAGATTTCCGAATGATACCGGGACTAGGCTATGGCTACACCTTC.